Listed here are 15 T cell receptor beta chains from one sample, sequenced in a study of cytomegalovirus exposure and HLA in healthy donors. Amplification used 60 Vbeta primers and 13 Jbeta primers. TCRdb keeps only in-frame clones here, not all; method: immunoSEQ multiplex PCR. The repertoire holds approximately 100,000 clones, with about three quarters as singletons. The sample taken for sequencing was PBMCs. These receptors all stem from a man aged 60 to 69 in good health and CMV-seropositive.

The chain employs TRBV2 and TRBJ2-2, with D possibly TRBD1 on 6 matching bases. The V gene's germline CDR1 is SNHLY and CDR2 FYNNEI. This CDR3 comprises 13 residues. The V gene lost 1 base and the J gene lost 6 bases, with 6 bases spanning the gap. CDR3 in DNA: TGTGCCAGCAGTGAAGAGGGGGCCGGGGAGCTGTTTTTT. Amino acid sequence: CASSEEGAGELFF.

This rearrangement joins TRBV27 to TRBJ2-3; D is uncertain. Germline V gives CDR1 MNHEY, CDR2 SMNVEV (reference sequence). V was cut by 2 bases and J by 2 bases, with 11 bases left in between. The CDR3 has 15 residues. The CDR3 region has the DNA TGTGCCAGCAGTTTACTAGTGGATCCCACAGATACGCAGTATTTT. It is translated as CASSLLVDPTDTQYF.

This chain joins TRBV5-1 and TRBJ2-7, with no clear D. The CDR3 is 15 amino acids. The V gene's germline CDR1 is SGHRS and CDR2 YFSETQ. Trimming took 0 bases from V and 3 from J, leaving 13 bases between them. In DNA form, the CDR3 reads TGCGCCAGCAGCTTGGATTACGTACAGAACTACGAGCAGTACTTC. Translated: CASSLDYVQNYEQYF.

V usage is TRBV27 and J usage is TRBJ2-7; D gene uncertain. V dropped 8 bases and J dropped 6 bases, with 20 bases sitting between them. The CDR3 runs to 14 residues. CDR1 MNHEY and CDR2 SMNVEV come from the germline V gene (reference sequence). The CDR3 loop is CASGTLVGRGEQYF. CDR3 DNA: TGTGCCAGCGGCACCTTAGTGGGTAGAGGCGAGCAGTACTTC.

The chain joins TRBV7-2 to TRBJ2-7, with D unclear. The CDR3 loop spans 15 amino acids. From germline, CDR1 is SGHTA and CDR2 FQGNSA. V lost 5 bases and J lost 3, with 17 bases in between. The CDR3 region has the DNA TGTGCCAGCAGCCAAGAAATGGAGTCCTTCTACGAGCAGTACTTC. It specifies CASSQEMESFYEQYF.

The V call is TRBV19, the J call TRBJ1-2; 9 positions match TRBD1. From germline, CDR1 is LNHDA and CDR2 SQIVND (reference sequence). The trim removed 2 bases at V and 4 bases at J, leaving 5 bases unmatched. This CDR3 region has 15 residues. The CDR3 nucleotides read TGTGCCAGTAGTATATTCGGACAGGGGATCTATGGCTACACCTTC. Translated, it gives CASSIFGQGIYGYTF.

The chain carries TRBV12-5 and TRBJ1-4, with D uncertain. Per the germline V gene, CDR1 is LGHNT and CDR2 is FRNRAP. This CDR3 region has 11 residues. The germline V and J ends were trimmed by 1 base and 11 bases, with 5 bases remaining between them. CDR3 protein: CASGLGQKLFF. The CDR3 DNA sequence: TGTGCTAGTGGTTTGGGCCAGAAACTGTTTTTT.

This sequence joins TRBV6-5 and TRBJ2-2; TRBD1 matches at 10 bases. The V gene's germline CDR1 is MNHEY and CDR2 SVGAGI. The V gene end was trimmed by 2 bases and the J gene end by 6 bases; junction bases not matched to a gene: 3. This CDR3 has 15 residues. The CDR3 DNA follows: TGTGCCAGCAGTTACGTGGACAGGGGGTCCGGGGAGCTGTTTTTT. It encodes CASSYVDRGSGELFF.

V usage is TRBV27 and J usage is TRBJ1-4, with 7 nucleotides matching TRBD1. CDR1 MNHEY and CDR2 SMNVEV come from the germline V gene (reference sequence). This CDR3 comprises 15 residues. V trimming: 6 bases; J trimming: 5 bases; junction bases outside the gene matches: 9. CDR3 protein: CASSHHRGPNEKLFF. CDR3 nucleotide sequence: TGTGCCAGCAGCCACCACAGGGGCCCAAATGAAAAACTGTTTTTT.

The gene calls are TRBV5-1 and TRBJ1-4, with D possibly being TRBD1 (5 bases). The CDR3 spans 14 residues. V dropped 4 bases and J dropped 6 bases, with 13 bases sitting between them. In germline, CDR1 is SGHRS, CDR2 YFSETQ. CDR3 protein: CASSRGRTDEKLFF. CDR3 nucleotides: TGCGCCAGCAGCCGGGGGAGGACGGATGAAAAACTGTTTTTT.

V gene TRBV9 combines with J gene TRBJ1-4, with TRBD1 identical over 7 bases. Germline CDR1 reads SGDLS; CDR2 reads YYNGEE. The CDR3 extends over 15 amino acids. J was trimmed by 2 bases and V by 4 bases; bases with no gene match: 5. This CDR3 is CASSSTGATNEKLFF. CDR3 bases: TGTGCCAGCAGCTCTACAGGGGCGACTAATGAAAAACTGTTTTTT.

V and J are TRBV5-5 and TRBJ2-1, with 11 bases aligning to TRBD2. The V and J ends lost 1 base and 9 bases, in that order; junction bases with no gene match: 9. This CDR3 is built from 16 residues. The V gene's germline CDR1 is SGHKS and CDR2 YYEKEE (reference sequence). In DNA, the CDR3 is TGTGCCAGCAGCTTGTTGGTAGCGGGGGGGCCGGTTGAGCAGTTCTTC. This gives the protein CASSLLVAGGPVEQFF.

The chain has TRBV6-6 and TRBJ2-7; the D is unclear. The germline CDR1 and CDR2 sequences are MNHNY and SVGAGI (reference sequence). The CDR3 consists of 14 residues. V lost 5 bases and J lost 3, with 14 bases in between. The CDR3 is CASSPDNTLYEQYF. CDR3 DNA sequence: TGTGCCAGCAGTCCCGACAACACCCTCTACGAGCAGTACTTC.

V is TRBV29-1 and J is TRBJ1-6, with a tentative D call TRBD1 (6 bases). Trimming removed 5 bases from V and 7 bases from J, with 15 bases in between. The CDR3 is 14 amino acids. In germline, CDR1 is SQVTM, CDR2 ANQGSEA. The DNA for the CDR3 is TGCAGCGTTCGGTGGGACAACCAAAATTCACCCCTCCACTTT. Amino acids: CSVRWDNQNSPLHF.

This sequence joins TRBV19 and TRBJ1-1; 8 bases are a match to TRBD1. From germline, CDR1 is LNHDA and CDR2 SQIVND (reference sequence). V shed 8 bases and J 5 bases; nucleotides not matched to a gene: 13. The CDR3 spans 15 residues. This chain's CDR3 is CASSLTQGAWTEAFF. CDR3 bases: TGTGCCAGTTCTCTTACCCAGGGGGCTTGGACTGAAGCTTTCTTT.